This T cell receptor (beta chain) was sequenced during a study of cytomegalovirus exposure and HLA in healthy donors. Study observations and caveats: Within a later analysis, the majority of CMV-associated TCR beta chains appeared HLA-restricted. Based on reports, TCR beta sequences accurately predicted HLA-A and HLA-B alleles for most subjects.

Points on this clone: Its antigen is not known.

The PCR made use of 60 Vbeta and 13 Jbeta primers. Measured with immunoSEQ multiplex PCR; TCRdb has only the in-frame clones, and not every one. The sample carries approximately 160,000 clones, about 85% recorded once. Donors in the study were healthy people who gave bone marrow. Trimming at V came to 5 bases and at J to 4 bases, leaving 4 bases not matched to a gene. The CDR3 spans 13 residues. Germline loops: CDR1 PRHDT, CDR2 FYEKMQ (reference sequence). Sequencing was performed on PBMCs. The sequence derives from a man in his fifties in good health and CMV-seropositive. The chain combines TRBV13 with TRBJ1-1; 7 bases match TRBD1. CDR3 loop: CASSPGDSTEAFF. CDR3 bases: TGTGCCAGCAGCCCGGGGGACAGCACTGAAGCTTTCTTT. The complete variable domain, with remaining parts taken from reference TRBV13 and TRBJ1-1, reads AAGVIQSPRHLIKEKRETATLKCYPIPRHDTVYWYQQGPGQDPQFLISFYEKMQSDKGSIPDRFSAQQFSDYHSELNMSSLELGDSALYFCASSPGDSTEAFFGQGTRLTVV.